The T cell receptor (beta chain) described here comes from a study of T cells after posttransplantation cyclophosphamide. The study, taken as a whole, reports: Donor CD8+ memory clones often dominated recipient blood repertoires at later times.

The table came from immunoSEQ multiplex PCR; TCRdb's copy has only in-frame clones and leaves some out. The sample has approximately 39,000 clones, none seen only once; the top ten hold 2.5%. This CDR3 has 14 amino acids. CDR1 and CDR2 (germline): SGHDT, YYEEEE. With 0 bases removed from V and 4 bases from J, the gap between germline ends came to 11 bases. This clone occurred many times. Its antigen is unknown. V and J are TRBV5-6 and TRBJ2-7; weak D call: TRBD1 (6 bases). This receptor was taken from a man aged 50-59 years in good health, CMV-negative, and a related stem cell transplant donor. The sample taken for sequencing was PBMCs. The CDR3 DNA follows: TGTGCCAGCAGCTTGGCATTCAGGGGTTACGAGCAGTACTTC. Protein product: CASSLAFRGYEQYF.